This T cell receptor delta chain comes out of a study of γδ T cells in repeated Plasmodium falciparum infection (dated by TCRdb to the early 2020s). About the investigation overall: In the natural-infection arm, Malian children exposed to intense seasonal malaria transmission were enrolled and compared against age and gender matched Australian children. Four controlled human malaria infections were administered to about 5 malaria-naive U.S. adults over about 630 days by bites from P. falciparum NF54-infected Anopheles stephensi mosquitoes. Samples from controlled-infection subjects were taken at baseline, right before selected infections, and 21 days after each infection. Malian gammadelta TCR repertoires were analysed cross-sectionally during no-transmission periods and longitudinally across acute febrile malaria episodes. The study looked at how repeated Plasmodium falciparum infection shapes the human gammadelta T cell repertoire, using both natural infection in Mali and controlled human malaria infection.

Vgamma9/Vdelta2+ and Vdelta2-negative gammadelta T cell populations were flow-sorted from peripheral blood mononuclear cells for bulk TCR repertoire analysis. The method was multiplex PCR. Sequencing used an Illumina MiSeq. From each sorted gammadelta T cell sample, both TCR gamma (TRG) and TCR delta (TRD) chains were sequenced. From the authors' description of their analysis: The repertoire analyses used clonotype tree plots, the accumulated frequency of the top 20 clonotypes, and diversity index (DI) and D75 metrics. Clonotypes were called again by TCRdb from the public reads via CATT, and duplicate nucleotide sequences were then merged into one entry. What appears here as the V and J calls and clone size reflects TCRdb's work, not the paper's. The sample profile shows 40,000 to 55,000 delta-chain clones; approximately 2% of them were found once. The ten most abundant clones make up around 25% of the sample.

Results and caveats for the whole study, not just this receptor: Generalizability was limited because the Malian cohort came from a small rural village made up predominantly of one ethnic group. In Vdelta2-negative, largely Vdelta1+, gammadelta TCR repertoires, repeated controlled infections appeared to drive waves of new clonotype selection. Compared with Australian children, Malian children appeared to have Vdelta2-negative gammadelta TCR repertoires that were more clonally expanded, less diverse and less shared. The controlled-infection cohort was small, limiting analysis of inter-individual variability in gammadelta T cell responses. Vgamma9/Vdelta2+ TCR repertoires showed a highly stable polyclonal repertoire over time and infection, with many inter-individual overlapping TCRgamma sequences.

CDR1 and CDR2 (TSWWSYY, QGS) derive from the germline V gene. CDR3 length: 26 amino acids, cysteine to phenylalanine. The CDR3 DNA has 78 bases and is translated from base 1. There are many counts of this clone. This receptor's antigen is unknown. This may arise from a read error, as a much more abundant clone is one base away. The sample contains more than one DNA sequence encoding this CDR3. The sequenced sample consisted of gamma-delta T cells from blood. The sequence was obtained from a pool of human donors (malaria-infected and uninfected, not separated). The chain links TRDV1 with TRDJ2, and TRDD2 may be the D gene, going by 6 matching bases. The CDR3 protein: CALGELISRWNRVYLLPPLRAAQLFF. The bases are TGTGCTCTTGGAGAACTAATATCACGCTGGAATAGAGTATACCTCCTACCCCCGCTTCGGGCAGCACAACTCTTCTTT.